Below, 11 T cell receptor beta chains from the same sample are listed, as sequenced in a study of cytomegalovirus exposure and HLA in healthy donors. The PCR used 60 Vbeta and 13 Jbeta primers. Clones were read by immunoSEQ multiplex PCR, and TCRdb kept only the in-frame ones, dropping some. This table has about 120,000 clones, about 79% appearing once. Input material: PBMCs. The receptor set was obtained from a young woman in good health and CMV-seropositive.

The table lists this clone with a count of one. The V gene is TRBV7-8, the J gene TRBJ2-6; D might be TRBD2 (5 bases). Trimming took off 5 bases at V and 0 bases at J, with 20 bases between the two ends. Germline-derived CDR1 and CDR2 are SGHVS and FQNEAQ. The CDR3 has 19 residues. The CDR3 bases are TGTGCCAGCAGCGCAAGGTCCCTAGCCTTCCCCTCTGGGGCCAACGTCCTGACTTTC. Translation: CASSARSLAFPSGANVLTF.

The chain is built from TRBV7-3 and TRBJ2-1; 7 nucleotides agree with TRBD1. The germline CDR1 and CDR2 sequences are SGHTA and FQGTGA. This CDR3 comprises 15 residues. J gave up 7 bases and V 0 bases, and 6 bases lay outside the gene matches. The CDR3 region has the DNA TGTGCCAGCAGCTTAACAGGGGGCTCGCGAAATGAGCAGTTCTTC. Residues: CASSLTGGSRNEQFF.

For the CDR3, the DNA is TGTGCCAGCAGCTTAGCGCTTGGGACAGCCGAAAAACTGTTTTTT. Residues: CASSLALGTAEKLFF. The gene calls are TRBV7-8 and TRBJ1-4, with 7 bases matching TRBD1. The junction had 6 bases not matched to a gene; V was cut back by 0 bases and J by 8 bases. Germline assignment: CDR1 SGHVS and CDR2 FQNEAQ. The CDR3 extends over 15 amino acids.

The V and J genes are TRBV25-1 and TRBJ1-1; D is possibly TRBD1 (5 bases). Germline CDR1 and CDR2: MGHDK and SYGVNS. The CDR3 totals 12 residues. V was pared by 3 bases and J by 7 bases, with 9 bases between. The CDR3: CASSDRTFEAFF. DNA for the CDR3: TGTGCCAGCAGTGACAGGACATTTGAAGCTTTCTTT.

This clone showed up just once. This chain joins TRBV7-9 and TRBJ2-7, with 7 bases that match TRBD2. The ends lost 5 bases at V and 3 bases at J; junction bases unmatched: 7. This CDR3 is 14 amino acids long. Germline V gene sequence: CDR1 SEHNR, CDR2 FQNEAQ (reference sequence). The DNA for the CDR3 is TGTGCCAGCAGCCCCCCAAGCGGGGACTACGAGCAGTACTTC. This codes for CASSPPSGDYEQYF.

This chain connects TRBV20-1 to TRBJ2-1; tentatively, D is TRBD2 (5 bases). The CDR3 extends over 11 amino acids. Germline V CDR1 and CDR2: DFQATT, SNEGSKA (reference sequence). V was shortened by 3 bases and J by 8 bases, with 8 bases between the two germline ends. The CDR3 region is CSASPSHEQFF. The CDR3 nucleotides are TGCAGTGCTAGCCCTAGCCATGAGCAGTTCTTC.

J is TRBJ1-5 and V is TRBV19; no reliable D call. V lost 5 bases and J lost 0, with 14 bases in between. CDR1 and CDR2 from the germline V gene are LNHDA and SQIVND (reference sequence). This CDR3 spans 16 amino acids. CDR3 residues: CASSFRSILSNQPQHF. In nucleotides, the CDR3 is TGTGCCAGTAGTTTCCGCTCTATTCTTAGCAATCAGCCCCAGCATTTT.

This clone appeared once. V and J are TRBV18 and TRBJ1-5; the D is unclear. V dropped 2 bases and J dropped 4 bases, with 12 bases sitting between them. Germline V CDR1 and CDR2: KGHSH, LQKENI. The CDR3 is 15 residues long. DNA of the CDR3: TGTGCCAGCTCACCATCCGTCGCTAGAAATCAGCCCCAGCATTTT. Residues: CASSPSVARNQPQHF.

The J gene is TRBJ2-7, the V gene TRBV11-3; D perhaps matches TRBD2 (6 bases). Trimming removed 5 bases from V and 4 bases from J, with 18 bases in between. CDR3 size: 15 residues. Germline CDR1 is SGHNT and CDR2 is YENEEA. The CDR3 spells CASSIRAGLEYEQYF. The CDR3 DNA follows: TGTGCCAGCAGCATCCGAGCGGGCTTGGAATACGAGCAGTACTTC.

The V gene is TRBV28, the J gene TRBJ2-5; 10 positions agree with TRBD1. The J call may be in error: the DNA end matches TRBJ2-7 better. The CDR3 extends over 17 amino acids. Germline CDR1 reads MDHEN; CDR2 reads SYDVKM. The CDR3 here is CASSLLGDGDRGYEQYF. The CDR3 DNA follows: TGTGCCAGCAGTTTATTGGGGGACGGGGACAGGGGCTACGAGCAGTACTTC.

V is TRBV7-9 and J is TRBJ2-1; 7 bases fit TRBD2. V lost 2 bases and J lost 9; bases outside the gene matches: 4. The germline V gene has CDR1 SEHNR and CDR2 FQNEAQ (reference sequence). The length of the CDR3 is 13 residues. In nucleotides, the CDR3 is TGTGCCAGCAGCTTAAGGGACTACGGTGAGCAGTTCTTC. Translation: CASSLRDYGEQFF. The complete variable domain, with remaining parts taken from reference TRBV7-9 and TRBJ2-1, reads DTGVSQNPRHKITKRGQNVTFRCDPISEHNRLYWYRQTLGQGPEFLTYFQNEAQLEKSRLLSDRFSAERPKGSFSTLEIQRTEQGDSAMYLCASSLRDYGEQFFGPGTRLTVL.